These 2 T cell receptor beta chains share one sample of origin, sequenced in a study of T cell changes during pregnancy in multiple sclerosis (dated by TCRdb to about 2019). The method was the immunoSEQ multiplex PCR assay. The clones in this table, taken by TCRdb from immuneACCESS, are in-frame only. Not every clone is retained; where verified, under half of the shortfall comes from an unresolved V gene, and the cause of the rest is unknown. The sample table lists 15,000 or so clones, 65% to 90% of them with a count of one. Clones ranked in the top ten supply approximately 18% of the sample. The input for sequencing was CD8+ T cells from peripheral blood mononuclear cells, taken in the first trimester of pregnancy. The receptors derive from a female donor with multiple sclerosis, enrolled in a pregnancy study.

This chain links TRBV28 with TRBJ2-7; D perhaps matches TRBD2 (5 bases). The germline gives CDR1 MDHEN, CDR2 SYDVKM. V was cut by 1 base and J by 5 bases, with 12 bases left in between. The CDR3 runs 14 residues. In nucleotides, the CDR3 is TGTGCCAGCAGTTTATACGGGATGTCGGACGAGCAGTACTTC. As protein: CASSLYGMSDEQYF.

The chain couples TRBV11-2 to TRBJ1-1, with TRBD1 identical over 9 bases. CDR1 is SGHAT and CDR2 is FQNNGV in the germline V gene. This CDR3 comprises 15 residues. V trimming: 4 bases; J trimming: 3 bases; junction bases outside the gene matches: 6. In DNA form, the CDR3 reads TGTGCCAGCAGCTCTTGGACAGGGGAATACACTGAAGCTTTCTTT. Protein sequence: CASSSWTGEYTEAFF.